The T cell receptor beta chain described here comes from a study of blood T cell repertoires in COVID-19 (dated by TCRdb to 2018 to 2021). In the study overall: The collaborator samples originated in the United States, Italy and Spain and spanned the acute and convalescent phases of COVID-19. The prospective study material was composed of cDNA or gDNA derived from T cells, B-cell-depleted T cells, or PBMCs. Subjects who had been exposed to COVID-19, were actively infected with it, or had recovered from it provided the deeply sampled blood TCRbeta repertoires that made up the dataset. The repertoires were released in a freely available public database intended as a resource for research on the immune response to SARS-CoV-2. Samples came from the ongoing ImmuneRACE study (first 160 participants) plus 1,254 subjects from 6 global collaborators. Sample metadata almost always included a de-identified subject ID, COVID-19 status, age in years and sex. Where available, HLA class I and class II types were taken from metadata supplied by the sample provider and were not determined by assay-based typing.

A note on this clone: What this receptor recognizes is not known. No quality values exist for individual bases; no much larger clone is one base distant.

TCRbeta CDR3 regions were amplified from genomic DNA using the immunoSEQ Assay, a bias-controlled multiplex PCR. The authors' analysis ran thus. Within the assay, amplification of reference gene primers was used to estimate how many nucleated cells each sample contained. To quantify the absolute abundance of each unique TCRbeta CDR3 rearrangement, sequence reads were collapsed and filtered. For each sample, productive Simpson clonality was calculated by taking the square root of Simpson's diversity index across productive rearrangements. Sourced from immuneACCESS, this table was stored by TCRdb with only in-frame sequences that have V and J called. A share of the clones is absent; for the studies checked, an unresolved V gene accounts for under half, and the remainder has no known explanation. The V and J calls and clone size are taken from that table; D and trimming were inferred from the DNA. Across this sample there are under 300,000 clones, with about 82% seen only once. The ten most abundant clones make up more than 9% of the sample.

Collaborating institutions collected whole blood in K2EDTA tubes following their own protocols. For TCRbeta analysis, collaborator samples were shipped as frozen whole blood, as isolated PBMCs, or as DNA extracted from either sample type. Paper-wide results and their limitations: How much clinical and demographic metadata was included differed by source and by participant, and the metadata was provided uncurated.

Specimen: peripheral blood. The TCR comes from a man aged 80 or over with acute or convalescent COVID-19.

The CDR3 protein sequence reads: CASSPFLAGAYEQYF. The DNA is TGTGCCAGCAGCCCTTTCCTAGCGGGGGCCTACGAGCAGTACTTC. The chain is made from TRBV25-1 and TRBJ2-7; 10 junctional bases match TRBD2. Trimming leaves V shorter by 6 bases and J shorter by 2 bases, with the junction holding 7 bases beyond the gene matches. The CDR3 contains 15 residues, cysteine and phenylalanine counted. The sequence is cut down to CDR3 DNA, 45 bases in frame from base 1. The germline V gene sets CDR1 to MGHDK and CDR2 to SYGVNS.